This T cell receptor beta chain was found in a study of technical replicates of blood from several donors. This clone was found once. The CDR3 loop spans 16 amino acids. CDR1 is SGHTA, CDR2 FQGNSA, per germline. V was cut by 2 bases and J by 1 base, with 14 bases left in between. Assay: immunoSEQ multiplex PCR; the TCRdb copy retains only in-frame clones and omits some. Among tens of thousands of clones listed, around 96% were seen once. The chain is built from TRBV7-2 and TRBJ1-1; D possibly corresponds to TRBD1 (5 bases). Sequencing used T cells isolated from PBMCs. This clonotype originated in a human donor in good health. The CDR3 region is CASSLFLARENTEAFF. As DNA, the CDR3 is TGTGCCAGCAGCTTATTTTTGGCCAGGGAGAACACTGAAGCTTTCTTT.